The 4 T cell receptor beta chains listed next were all sequenced from one sample in a study of PD-L1 blockade in urothelial cancer. Using immunoSEQ multiplex PCR, the repertoire was profiled, and TCRdb retains in-frame clones only, with some absent. The sample lists some 41,000 clones; 70% to 90% were seen once. Sequencing used PBMCs, obtained around atezolizumab (anti-PD-L1) treatment. Receptors originate from a woman aged 60-75 years with urothelial cancer.

V and J are TRBV21-1 and TRBJ2-7; the DNA was not compared with TRBD2, the D call given in the table. TRBV21-1 constitutes a pseudogene. CDR3 length: 13 residues. The CDR3 nucleotides are TGTGCCAGCAGCAAAGGGAGACCATACGAGCAGTACTTC. This sequence encodes CASSKGRPYEQYF.

The chain is built from TRBV7-8 and TRBJ2-2; a weak D match, TRBD1 (6 bases). Germline V CDR1 and CDR2: SGHVS, FQNEAQ. Trimming left V 6 bases short and J 5 bases short, with 10 bases between. This CDR3 contains 13 residues. CDR3 DNA sequence: TGTGCCAGCAGTCGAGGGGGAACCGGGGAGCTGTTTTTT. As protein: CASSRGGTGELFF.

V and J are TRBV5-5 and TRBJ2-1, with unresolved D. In germline, CDR1 is SGHKS, CDR2 YYEKEE (reference sequence). This CDR3 spans 11 amino acids. Trimming removed 4 bases from V and 8 bases from J, with 7 bases in between. The CDR3 sequence: CASSDSDEQFF. The DNA of the CDR3 is TGTGCCAGCAGCGACTCGGATGAGCAGTTCTTC.

The J gene is TRBJ2-2, the V gene TRBV5-1; 7 nucleotides align to TRBD2. With V trimmed by 7 bases and J by 4 bases, 7 bases remained unmatched. Germline CDR1 SGHRS, CDR2 YFSETQ. CDR3 size: 14 residues. The chain's CDR3 is CASLAGGTTGELFF. CDR3 in DNA: TGCGCCAGCTTGGCCGGGGGGACCACCGGGGAGCTGTTTTTT.